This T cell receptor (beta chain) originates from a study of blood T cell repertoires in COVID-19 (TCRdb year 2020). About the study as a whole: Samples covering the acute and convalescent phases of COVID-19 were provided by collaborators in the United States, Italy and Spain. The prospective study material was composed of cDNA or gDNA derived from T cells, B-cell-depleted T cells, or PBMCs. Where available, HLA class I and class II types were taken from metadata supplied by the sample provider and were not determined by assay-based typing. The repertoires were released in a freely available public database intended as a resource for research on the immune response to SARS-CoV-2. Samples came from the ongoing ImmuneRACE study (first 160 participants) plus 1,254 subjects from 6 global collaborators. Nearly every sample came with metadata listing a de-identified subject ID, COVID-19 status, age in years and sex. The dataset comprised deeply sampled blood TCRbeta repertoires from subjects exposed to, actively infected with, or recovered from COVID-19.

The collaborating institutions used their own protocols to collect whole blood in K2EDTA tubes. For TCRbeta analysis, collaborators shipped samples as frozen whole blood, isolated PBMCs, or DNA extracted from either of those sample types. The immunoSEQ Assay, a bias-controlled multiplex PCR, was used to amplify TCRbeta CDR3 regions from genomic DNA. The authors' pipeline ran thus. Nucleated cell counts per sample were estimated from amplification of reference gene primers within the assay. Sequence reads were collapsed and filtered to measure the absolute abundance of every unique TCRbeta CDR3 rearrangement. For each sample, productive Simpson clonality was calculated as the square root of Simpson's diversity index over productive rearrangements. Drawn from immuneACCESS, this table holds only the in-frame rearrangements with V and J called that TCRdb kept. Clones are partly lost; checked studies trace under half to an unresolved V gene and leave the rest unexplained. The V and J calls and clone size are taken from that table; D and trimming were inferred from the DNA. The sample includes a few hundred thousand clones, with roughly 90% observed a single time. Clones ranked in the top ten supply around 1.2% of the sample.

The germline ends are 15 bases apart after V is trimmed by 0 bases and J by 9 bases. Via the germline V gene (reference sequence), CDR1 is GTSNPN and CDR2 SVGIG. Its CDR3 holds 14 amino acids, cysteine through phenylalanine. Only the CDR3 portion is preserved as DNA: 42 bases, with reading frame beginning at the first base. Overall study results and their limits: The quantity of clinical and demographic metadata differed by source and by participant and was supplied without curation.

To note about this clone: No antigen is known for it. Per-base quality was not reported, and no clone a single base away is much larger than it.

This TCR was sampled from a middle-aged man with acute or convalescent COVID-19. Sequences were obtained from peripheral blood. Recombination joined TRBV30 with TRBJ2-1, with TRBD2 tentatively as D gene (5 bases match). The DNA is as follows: TGTGCCTGGAGTGTACGTCTAGCATCGGGTGAGCAGTTCTTC. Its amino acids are CAWSVRLASGEQFF. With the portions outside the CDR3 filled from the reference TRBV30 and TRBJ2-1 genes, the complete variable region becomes SQTIHQWPATLVQPVGSPLSLECTVEGTSNPNLYWYRQAAGRGLQLLFYSVGIGQISSEVPQNLSASRPQDRQFILSSKKLLLSDSGFYLCAWSVRLASGEQFFGPGTRLTVL.